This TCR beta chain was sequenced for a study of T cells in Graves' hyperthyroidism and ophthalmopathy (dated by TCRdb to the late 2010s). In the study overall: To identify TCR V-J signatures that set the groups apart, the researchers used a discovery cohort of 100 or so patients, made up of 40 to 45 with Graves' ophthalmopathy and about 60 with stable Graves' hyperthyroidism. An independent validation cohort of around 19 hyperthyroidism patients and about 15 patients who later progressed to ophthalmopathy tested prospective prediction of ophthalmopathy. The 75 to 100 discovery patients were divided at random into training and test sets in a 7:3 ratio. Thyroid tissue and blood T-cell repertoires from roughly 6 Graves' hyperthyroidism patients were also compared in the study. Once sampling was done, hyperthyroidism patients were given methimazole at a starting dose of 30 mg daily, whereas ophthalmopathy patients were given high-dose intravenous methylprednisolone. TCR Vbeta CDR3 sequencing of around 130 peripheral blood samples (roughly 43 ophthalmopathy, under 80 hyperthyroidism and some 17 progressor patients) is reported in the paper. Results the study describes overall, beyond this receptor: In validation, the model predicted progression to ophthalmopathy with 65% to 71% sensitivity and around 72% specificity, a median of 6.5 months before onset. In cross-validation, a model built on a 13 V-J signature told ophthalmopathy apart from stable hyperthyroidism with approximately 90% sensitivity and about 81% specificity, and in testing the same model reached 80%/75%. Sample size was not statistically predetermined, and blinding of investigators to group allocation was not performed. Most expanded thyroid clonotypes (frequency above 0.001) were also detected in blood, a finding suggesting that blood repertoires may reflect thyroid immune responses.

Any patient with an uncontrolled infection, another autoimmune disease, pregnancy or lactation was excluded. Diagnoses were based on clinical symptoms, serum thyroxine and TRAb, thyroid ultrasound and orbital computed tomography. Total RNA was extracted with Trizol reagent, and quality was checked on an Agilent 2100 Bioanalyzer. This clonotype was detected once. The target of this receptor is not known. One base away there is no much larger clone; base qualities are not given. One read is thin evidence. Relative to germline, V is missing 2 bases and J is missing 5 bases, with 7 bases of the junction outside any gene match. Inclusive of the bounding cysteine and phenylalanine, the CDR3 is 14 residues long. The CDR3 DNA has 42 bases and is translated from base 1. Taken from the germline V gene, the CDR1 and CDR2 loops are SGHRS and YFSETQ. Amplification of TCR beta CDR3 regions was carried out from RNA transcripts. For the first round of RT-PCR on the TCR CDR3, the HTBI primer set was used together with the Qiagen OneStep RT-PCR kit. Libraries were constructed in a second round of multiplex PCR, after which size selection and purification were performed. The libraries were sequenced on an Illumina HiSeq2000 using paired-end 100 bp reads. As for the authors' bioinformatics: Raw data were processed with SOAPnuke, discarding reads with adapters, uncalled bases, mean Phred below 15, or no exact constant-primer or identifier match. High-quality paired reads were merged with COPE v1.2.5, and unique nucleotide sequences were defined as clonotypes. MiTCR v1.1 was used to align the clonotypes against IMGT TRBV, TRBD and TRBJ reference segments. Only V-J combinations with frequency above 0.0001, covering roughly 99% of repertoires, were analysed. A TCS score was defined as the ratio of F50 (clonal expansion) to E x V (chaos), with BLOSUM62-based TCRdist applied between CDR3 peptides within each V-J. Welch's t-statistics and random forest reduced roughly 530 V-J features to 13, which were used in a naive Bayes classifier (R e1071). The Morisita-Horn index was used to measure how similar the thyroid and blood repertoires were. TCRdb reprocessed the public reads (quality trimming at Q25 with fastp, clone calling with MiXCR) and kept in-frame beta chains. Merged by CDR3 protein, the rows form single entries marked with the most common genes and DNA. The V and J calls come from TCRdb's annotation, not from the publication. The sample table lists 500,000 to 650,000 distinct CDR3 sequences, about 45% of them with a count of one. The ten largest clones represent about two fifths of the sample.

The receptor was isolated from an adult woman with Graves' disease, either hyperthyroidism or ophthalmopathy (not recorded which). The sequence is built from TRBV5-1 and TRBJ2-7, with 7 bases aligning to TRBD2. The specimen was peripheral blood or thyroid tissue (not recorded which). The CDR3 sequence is CASSLTGGRNEQYF. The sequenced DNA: TGCGCCAGCAGCTTAACTGGCGGGAGAAACGAGCAGTACTTC.